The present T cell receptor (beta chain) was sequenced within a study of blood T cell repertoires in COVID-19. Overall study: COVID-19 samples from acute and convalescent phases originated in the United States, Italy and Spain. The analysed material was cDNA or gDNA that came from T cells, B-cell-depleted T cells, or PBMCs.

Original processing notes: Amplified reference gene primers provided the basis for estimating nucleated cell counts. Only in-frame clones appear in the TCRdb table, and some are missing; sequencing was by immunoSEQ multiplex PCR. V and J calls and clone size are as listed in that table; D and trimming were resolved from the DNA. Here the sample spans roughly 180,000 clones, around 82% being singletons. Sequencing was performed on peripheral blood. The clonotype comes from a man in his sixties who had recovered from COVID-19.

The CDR3 region has the DNA TGTGCCAGCAGGCCTACAGGGACCTTCTATGGCTACACCTTC. Translating gives CASRPTGTFYGYTF. The chain is built from TRBV27 and TRBJ1-2; a possible D gene is TRBD1 (6 bases). Trimming shortened V by 6 bases and J by 4 bases, and 15 bases separated the two germline ends. The CDR3 extends over 14 amino acids. CDR1 and CDR2 (germline): MNHEY, SMNVEV (reference sequence).